This is a list of T cell receptor beta chains from one sample in a study of blood T cells in healthy people across ages. TCRdb ran MiXCR on the 5' RACE reads and lists one entry per CDR3 protein. The table records about 1.6 million distinct CDR3 sequences, 34% of them present only once. Sample: blood. These receptor sequences come from a woman in her twenties or thirties in good health. Both conserved end residues are part of each CDR3. D genes are given only for firm matches. A clone size is listed for some rows: how often the clone was seen (once, few, many), or a class if it is expanded.

j_call	d_call	v_call	clone_size	cdr3_nt	cdr3_aa
TRBJ2-1	TRBD2	TRBV5-1	NA	TGCGCCAGCAGCTTGGTACTAGCGGGAGCCTACGAGCAGTTCTTC	CASSLVLAGAYEQFF
TRBJ2-7	TRBD1	TRBV11-2	NA	TGTGCCAGCAGCTTAACCCGATTAGGGACAGGGCAGTACTTC	CASSLTRLGTGQYF
TRBJ2-1	TRBD1	TRBV5-1	NA	TGCGCCACCAAGGACAGGGACAATGAGCAGTTCTTC	CATKDRDNEQFF
TRBJ1-4	NA	TRBV6-1	NA	TGTGCCAGCAGTGAACCGGGCCTCAATGAAAAACTGTTTTTT	CASSEPGLNEKLFF
TRBJ1-5	NA	TRBV20-1	NA	TGCAGTGCTAGAGCCAGGGATCTTCAGCCCCAGCATTTT	CSARARDLQPQHF
TRBJ2-1	TRBD2	TRBV30	many	TGTGCCTGGAGATTAGCGGGGGGGAGCCTTGAGCAGTTCTTC	CAWRLAGGSLEQFF
TRBJ2-7	TRBD2	TRBV7-2	few	TGTGCCAGCACCAATCAGCGGGGGAGATCCGAGCAGTACTTC	CASTNQRGRSEQYF
TRBJ2-1	NA	TRBV4-2	many	TGTGCCAGCAGCCAAGAGAGTCTGTCTAGGAGTGAGCAGTTCTTC	CASSQESLSRSEQFF
TRBJ1-5	NA	TRBV30	NA	TGTGCCTGGAGTGACGTCCACCCCAATCAGCCCCAGCATTTT	CAWSDVHPNQPQHF
TRBJ1-1	NA	TRBV6-1	NA	TGTGCCAGCAGCCAAGACAGATCGGAAGCTTTCTTT	CASSQDRSEAFF
TRBJ2-7	NA	TRBV5-1	NA	TGCGCCAGCAGTTATTCGGGACCTCTATCCTACGAGCAGTACTTC	CASSYSGPLSYEQYF
TRBJ2-1	NA	TRBV29-1	NA	TGCAGCGTTGAAGGTGTCAGGGGGGGCTACAATGAGCAGTTCTTC	CSVEGVRGGYNEQFF
TRBJ2-1	NA	TRBV9	few	TGTGCCAGCAGCGCAACGTGGGACAATGAGCAGTTCTTC	CASSATWDNEQFF
TRBJ1-2	NA	TRBV9	NA	TGTGCCAGCAGCTCCCCCGGCGACTGGGGCTACACCTTC	CASSSPGDWGYTF
TRBJ2-5	NA	TRBV29-1	once	TGCAGCGCATTAAGAGGGACACACCAAGAGACCCAGTACTTC	CSALRGTHQETQYF
TRBJ1-1	TRBD1	TRBV3-1	NA	TGTGCCAGCAGCCCCTCAACAGGGGTAAAAGCTTTCTTT	CASSPSTGVKAFF
TRBJ1-1	NA	TRBV12-3/TRBV12-4	NA	TGTGCCAGCAAACTGGGAGAGATGAACACTGAAGCTTTCTTT	CASKLGEMNTEAFF
TRBJ2-1	NA	TRBV20-1	NA	TGCAGTGCCATACCCCAGAGGAGCTCCTACAATGAGCAGTTCTTC	CSAIPQRSSYNEQFF
TRBJ1-5	NA	TRBV4-1	NA	TGCGCCAGCAGCCAAGAGGGAGGGAGTAACAATCAGCCCCAGCATTTT	CASSQEGGSNNQPQHF
TRBJ2-5	NA	TRBV27	many	TGTGCCAGCAGCCTGGGGGGGCGGCAAGAGACCCAGTACTTC	CASSLGGRQETQYF
TRBJ2-2	TRBD2	TRBV3-1	NA	TGTGCCAGCAGCCACTATCTAGGGACTACGGGCGGGGAGCTGTTTTTT	CASSHYLGTTGGELFF
TRBJ2-1	NA	TRBV5-5	NA	TGTGCCAGCAGCATAGGCGTGCGACTTGACAATGAGCAGTTCTTC	CASSIGVRLDNEQFF
TRBJ2-7	TRBD1	TRBV20-1	few	TGCAGTGCTAGAGGACAGGGTCGAAACGAGCAGTACTTC	CSARGQGRNEQYF
TRBJ1-6	NA	TRBV6-4	few	TGTGCCAGCAGGGAGGCGGATCTTGAAGAGTCACCCCTCCACTTT	CASREADLEESPLHF
TRBJ1-4	TRBD1	TRBV4-2	NA	TGTGCCAGCAGCCAAGAAGAGGGACAGCTTAATGAAAAACTGTTTTTT	CASSQEEGQLNEKLFF
TRBJ2-7	NA	TRBV28	NA	TGTGCCAGCAGTTTAGTGTCAGGACTCTACGAGCAGTACTTC	CASSLVSGLYEQYF
TRBJ1-5	NA	TRBV24-1	many	TGTGCCACCAGTGATGGTCGGCTCAATCAGCCCCAGCATTTT	CATSDGRLNQPQHF
TRBJ2-7	NA	TRBV6-1	NA	TGTGCCAGCAGGACCAGGGTCTTCCCCTACGAGCAGTACTTC	CASRTRVFPYEQYF
TRBJ1-5	NA	TRBV10-3	few	TGTGCCATCAGTGAAACAGTTGAACAGCCCCAGCATTTT	CAISETVEQPQHF
TRBJ2-7	TRBD1	TRBV6-5	few	TGTGCCAGCAGTAACCAGGACAGGGGGAGAGGGACAGCTGGGCAGTACTTC	CASSNQDRGRGTAGQYF
TRBJ2-7	NA	TRBV19	NA	TGTGCCAGTAGTGCCGGACGGGACTACGAGCAGTACTTC	CASSAGRDYEQYF
TRBJ2-2	NA	TRBV7-2	NA	TGTGCCAGCAGCCCGTGGGCGGGCGGGGAGCTGTTTTTT	CASSPWAGGELFF
TRBJ2-5	TRBD2	TRBV29-1	NA	TGCAGCGTGAGGGGACTAGCGGAGCTACAAGAGACCCAGTACTTC	CSVRGLAELQETQYF
TRBJ2-7	NA	TRBV6-5	few	TGTGCCAGCAGACGGGGGACAGACAACTCCTACGAGCAGTACTTC	CASRRGTDNSYEQYF
TRBJ2-1	NA	TRBV5-1	NA	TGCACCAGCAGCTTTGGGTCCCAAGGGGAGAATGAGCAGTTCTTC	CTSSFGSQGENEQFF
TRBJ2-3	TRBD1	TRBV6-5	NA	TGTGCCAGTCGGGACAGCCTCACAGATACGCAGTATTTT	CASRDSLTDTQYF
TRBJ2-7	NA	TRBV6-2/TRBV6-3	few	TGTGCCAGCAGTTACGGTCCCCGGTCCCCCACGACCTACGAGCAGTACTTC	CASSYGPRSPTTYEQYF
TRBJ2-7	NA	TRBV28	NA	TGTGCCAGCAGAGGGACGCTGGCCTACGAGCAGGACTTC	CASRGTLAYEQDF
TRBJ1-2	NA	TRBV20-1	NA	TGCAGTGCTAGAGATTCTTCAGAACCTAACTATGGCTACACCTTC	CSARDSSEPNYGYTF
TRBJ2-2	TRBD2	TRBV6-1	NA	TGTGCCAGCAGTGGGTTAGCGGGGGCCGACACCGGGGAGCTGTTTTTT	CASSGLAGADTGELFF